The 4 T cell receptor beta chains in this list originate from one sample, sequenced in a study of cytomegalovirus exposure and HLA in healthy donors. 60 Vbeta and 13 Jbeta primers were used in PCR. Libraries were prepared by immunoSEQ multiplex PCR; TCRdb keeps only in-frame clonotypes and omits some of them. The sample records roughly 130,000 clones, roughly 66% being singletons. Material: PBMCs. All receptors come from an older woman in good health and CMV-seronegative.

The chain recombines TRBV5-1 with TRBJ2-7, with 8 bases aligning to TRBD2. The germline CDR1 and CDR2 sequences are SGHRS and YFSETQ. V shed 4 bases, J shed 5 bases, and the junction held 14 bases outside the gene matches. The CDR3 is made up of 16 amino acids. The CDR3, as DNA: TGCGCCAGCAGCGACGCCGGGGGGGGGCACTACCACGAGCAGTACTTC. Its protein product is CASSDAGGGHYHEQYF.

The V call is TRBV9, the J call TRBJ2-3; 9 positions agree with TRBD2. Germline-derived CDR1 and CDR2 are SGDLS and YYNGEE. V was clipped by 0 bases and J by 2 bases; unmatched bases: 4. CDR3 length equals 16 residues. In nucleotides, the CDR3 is TGTGCCAGCAGCGTAGAGGCGGGGGGGTACACAGATACGCAGTATTTT. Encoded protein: CASSVEAGGYTDTQYF.

CDR3 region: CASSARRVADTQYF. CDR3 coding DNA: TGTGCCAGCAGCGCCCGTCGCGTGGCAGATACGCAGTATTTT. The V call is TRBV9, the J call TRBJ2-3; no firm D call. CDR3 length equals 14 residues. Germline loops: CDR1 SGDLS, CDR2 YYNGEE. Trimming removed 3 bases from V and 4 bases from J, with 12 bases in between.

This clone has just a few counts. The DNA of the CDR3 is TGTGCCAGCAGTACCGGGACAGGGGTCTATGGCTACACCTTC. This codes for CASSTGTGVYGYTF. This chain links TRBV28 with TRBJ1-2; 10 nucleotides line up with TRBD1. Germline CDR1 MDHEN, CDR2 SYDVKM. The CDR3 runs to 14 residues. J lost 4 bases, V lost 5 bases, and 4 bases had no gene match.